The 30 T cell receptor beta chains below were found in one sample sequenced in a study of blood T cell repertoires in COVID-19. TCRdb keeps only in-frame clones here, not all; method: immunoSEQ multiplex PCR. Counted here are 310,000 or so clones, approximately 90% occurring once; the ten biggest clones make up more than 8.5%. Sequenced input: PBMCs or T cells enriched from blood (not recorded which). Receptors originate from a woman aged 18 to 35 who had recovered from COVID-19.

The chain employs TRBV3-1 (or the pseudogene TRBV3-2) and TRBJ1-4, with D tentatively TRBD1 (5 bases). The germline V gene has CDR1 LGHDT and CDR2 YNNKEL (reference sequence). The CDR3 extends over 15 amino acids. The ends were cut back, 2 bases at V and 6 bases at J, with 13 bases in the middle. The CDR3 is CASSQSGGVHEKLFF. The CDR3 region has the DNA TGTGCCAGCAGCCAAAGCGGAGGGGTCCATGAAAAACTGTTTTTT.

The chain links TRBV11-3 to TRBJ2-3, with 9 bases fitting TRBD2. The trim removed 2 bases at V and 3 bases at J, leaving 9 bases unmatched. Germline CDR1 reads SGHNT; CDR2 reads YENEEA. This CDR3 contains 17 residues. CDR3 protein: CASSLKRAGGATDTQYF. The DNA for the CDR3 is TGTGCCAGCAGCTTAAAACGGGCGGGAGGGGCAACAGATACGCAGTATTTT.

The chain combines TRBV4-3 with TRBJ2-7; D might be TRBD2 (5 bases). The germline CDR1 and CDR2 sequences are LGHNA and YSLEER. This CDR3 has 13 residues. V was shortened by 0 bases and J by 5 bases, with 8 bases between the two germline ends. The CDR3 region is CASSQEHGDEQYF. The CDR3 DNA sequence: TGCGCCAGCAGCCAAGAGCACGGGGACGAGCAGTACTTC.

The V call is TRBV7-8, the J call TRBJ1-2, with 9 bases matching TRBD1. Germline CDR1 SGHVS, CDR2 FQNEAQ. This CDR3 comprises 14 residues. Trimming removed 5 bases from V and 6 bases from J; junction bases left unmatched: 7. For the CDR3, the DNA is TGTGCCAGCAGCCTAGGACAGGGGTGGAATGGCTACACCTTC. Translating it yields CASSLGQGWNGYTF.

A few counts support this clone. J is TRBJ2-1 and V is TRBV21-1; the DNA was not compared with TRBD2, the D call given in the table. TRBV21-1 has pseudogene status. This CDR3 comprises 16 residues. CDR3 sequence (DNA): TGTGCCAGCAGCATTACTAGCGGGAGCTCCTACAATGAGCAGTTCTTC. It translates to CASSITSGSSYNEQFF.

The chain is built from TRBV2 and TRBJ2-5; D possibly corresponds to TRBD1 (6 bases). The CDR3 has 15 residues. The V and J ends lost 1 base and 4 bases respectively, with 13 bases between them. The germline V gene encodes CDR1 SNHLY and CDR2 FYNNEI. CDR3 loop: CASSEGGQSGETQYF. The DNA of the CDR3 is TGTGCCAGCAGTGAAGGAGGACAGTCGGGAGAGACCCAGTACTTC.

The chain has TRBV28 and TRBJ2-7, with D possibly being TRBD1 (6 bases). The germline gives CDR1 MDHEN, CDR2 SYDVKM. Trimming took 3 bases from V and 3 from J, leaving 12 bases between them. CDR3 length: 14 residues. The CDR3 reads CASSFKRGNYEQYF. CDR3 nucleotides: TGTGCCAGCAGTTTTAAGAGGGGGAACTACGAGCAGTACTTC.

This clone was observed many times. The genes are TRBV7-9 and TRBJ2-1; 7 positions match TRBD2. Unmatched junction bases numbered 5, after V lost 5 bases and J lost 1 base. The germline V gene has CDR1 SEHNR and CDR2 FQNEAQ (reference sequence). CDR3 length: 15 residues. The CDR3 loop reads CASSPGLVSYNEQFF. CDR3 DNA sequence: TGTGCCAGCAGCCCAGGACTAGTTTCCTACAATGAGCAGTTCTTC.

This clone has more than one count but fewer than ten. This chain joins TRBV5-5 and TRBJ1-1; maybe TRBD1 (5 bases). The CDR3 contains 13 residues. From germline, CDR1 is SGHKS and CDR2 YYEKEE (reference sequence). V lost 4 bases and J 1 base, leaving 8 bases between the germline ends. In nucleotides, the CDR3 is TGTGCCAGCAGCCCGGACACGAACACTGAAGCTTTCTTT. Its translation is CASSPDTNTEAFF.

This clone was seen many times. The chain carries TRBV27 and TRBJ2-7, with D unresolved. The V gene lost 6 bases and the J gene lost 6 bases, with 18 bases spanning the gap. This CDR3 comprises 14 residues. Germline V lookup: CDR1 MNHEY, CDR2 SMNVEV (reference sequence). The CDR3 DNA reads as TGTGCCAGCAGAATTTCGACGGCGGTACGCGAGCAGTACTTC. Translated: CASRISTAVREQYF.

This clone was counted between two and nine times. This rearrangement joins TRBV19 to TRBJ1-4; D is perhaps TRBD1 (6 bases). The CDR3 is 17 amino acids. Germline loops: CDR1 LNHDA, CDR2 SQIVND (reference sequence). The V gene lost 2 bases and the J gene lost 0 bases, with 13 bases spanning the gap. The CDR3 protein is CASSIIWTAATNEKLFF. The CDR3 DNA reads TGTGCCAGTAGTATAATATGGACAGCCGCAACTAATGAAAAACTGTTTTTT.

This clone was seen only a few times. As DNA, the CDR3 is TGCGCCAGCAGCAGACAGGGGGCGGACGAGCAGTACTTC. It encodes CASSRQGADEQYF. V and J are TRBV4-3 and TRBJ2-7; the match to TRBD1 covers 10 bases. V shed 5 bases and J 5 bases; nucleotides not matched to a gene: 3. CDR3 size: 13 residues. Per germline, CDR1 LGHNA and CDR2 YSLEER.

The rearrangement joins TRBV28 to TRBJ2-1, with 7 nucleotides matching TRBD2. V shed 5 bases, J shed 0 bases, and the junction held 7 bases outside the gene matches. Germline V gene sequence: CDR1 MDHEN, CDR2 SYDVKM. The CDR3 covers 16 residues. The CDR3 is CASSNHGRSSYNEQFF. The CDR3 coding sequence is TGTGCCAGCAGTAATCACGGGAGGAGCTCCTACAATGAGCAGTTCTTC. The entire variable domain, with the rest obtained from reference TRBV28 and TRBJ2-1, is as follows: DVKVTQSSRYLVKRTGEKVFLECVQDMDHENMFWYRQDPGLGLRLIYFSYDVKMKEKGDIPEGYSVSREKKERFSLILESASTNQTSMYLCASSNHGRSSYNEQFFGPGTRLTVL.

The V call is TRBV5-1, the J call TRBJ1-2, with D unresolved. The CDR3 extends over 13 amino acids. Trimming pared 0 bases from V and 7 bases from J, leaving 10 bases between. CDR1 and CDR2 from the germline V gene are SGHRS and YFSETQ. The CDR3 loop is CASSLDSGPGYTF. The DNA for the CDR3 is TGCGCCAGCAGCTTGGATTCGGGTCCTGGCTACACCTTC.

This rearrangement joins TRBV20-1 to TRBJ2-1, with D unclear. The V gene lost 3 bases and the J gene lost 0 bases, with 12 bases spanning the gap. The germline V gene encodes CDR1 DFQATT and CDR2 SNEGSKA (reference sequence). The CDR3 is 15 residues long. The CDR3 spells CSASGALSSYNEQFF. The CDR3 coding sequence is TGCAGTGCTAGTGGTGCGTTGAGCTCCTACAATGAGCAGTTCTTC.

This clone showed up just a few times. The genes are TRBV7-2 and TRBJ2-3, with D uncertain. The CDR3 sequence is 12 residues long. V lost 3 bases and J 4 bases, leaving 5 bases between the germline ends. From germline, CDR1 is SGHTA and CDR2 FQGNSA. CDR3 nucleotide sequence: TGTGCCAGCAGCTTCCGCGCAGATACGCAGTATTTT. Translating it yields CASSFRADTQYF.

The V gene is TRBV6-2 or TRBV6-3, the J gene TRBJ1-5; D is unclear. CDR3 length equals 13 residues. Germline-derived CDR1 and CDR2 are MNHEY and SVGEGT. V was trimmed by 5 bases and J by 6 bases, leaving 11 bases between them. CDR3 residues: CASSNGRGQPQHF. CDR3 nucleotides: TGTGCCAGCAGTAACGGACGGGGTCAGCCCCAGCATTTT.

This clone was picked up a small number of times. The V gene is TRBV7-2, the J gene TRBJ2-7; TRBD2 might be the D (6 bases). This CDR3 region has 14 residues. Trimming cost V 2 bases and J 1 base, with 9 bases left between them. The germline V gene has CDR1 SGHTA and CDR2 FQGNSA. For the CDR3, the DNA is TGTGCCAGCAGCTTAACGGGGGTTTCCTACGAGCAGTACTTC. Amino acids: CASSLTGVSYEQYF.

The chain is built from TRBV28 and TRBJ2-7; a weak D match, TRBD1 (6 bases). In germline, CDR1 is MDHEN, CDR2 SYDVKM. V lost 3 bases and J 0 bases, leaving 18 bases between the germline ends. This CDR3 region has 17 residues. The CDR3: CASSLGRTAFFSYEQYF. In DNA form, the CDR3 reads TGTGCCAGCAGTTTGGGCCGGACAGCTTTCTTCTCCTACGAGCAGTACTTC.

The chain joins TRBV29-1 to TRBJ2-5; D is possibly TRBD1 (5 bases). V lost 0 bases to trimming and J lost 1 base, with 15 bases between them. Germline V gene data show CDR1 as SQVTM and CDR2 as ANQGSEA. This CDR3 has 16 residues. The CDR3 loop is CSVEEVRGSPQETQYF. The CDR3 nucleotides read TGCAGCGTTGAAGAAGTAAGGGGCTCTCCCCAAGAGACCCAGTACTTC. The entire variable domain, with the rest obtained from reference TRBV29-1 and TRBJ2-5, is as follows: SAVISQKPSRDICQRGTSLTIQCQVDSQVTMMFWYRQQPGQSLTLIATANQGSEATYESGFVIDKFPISRPNLTFSTLTVSNMSPEDSSIYLCSVEEVRGSPQETQYFGPGTRLLVL.

V is TRBV5-1 and J is TRBJ2-2; maybe TRBD2 (6 bases). The CDR3 extends over 14 amino acids. Between the trimmed V and J ends, which lost 10 bases and 0 bases, there was a span of 13 bases. Looked up from germline, CDR1 is SGHRS and CDR2 is YFSETQ. The CDR3 reads CAPNPSANTGELFF. Written as DNA, the CDR3 is TGCGCCCCAAATCCTAGCGCGAACACCGGGGAGCTGTTTTTT.

Only one count was recorded for this clone. V is TRBV11-2 and J is TRBJ2-1; possible D gene TRBD2, 6 bases. V dropped 1 base and J dropped 2 bases, with 9 bases sitting between them. The CDR3 is made up of 15 amino acids. Germline V lookup: CDR1 SGHAT, CDR2 FQNNGV. The CDR3, as DNA: TGTGCCAGCAGCTTAGTTGGAGGGGCCTACAATGAGCAGTTCTTC. Its protein product is CASSLVGGAYNEQFF. The full variable domain, completed using reference TRBV11-2 and TRBJ2-1, is EAGVAQSPRYKIIEKRQSVAFWCNPISGHATLYWYQQILGQGPKLLIQFQNNGVVDDSQLPKDRFSAERLKGVDSTLKIQPAKLEDSAVYLCASSLVGGAYNEQFFGPGTRLTVL.

CDR3 amino acids: CASSELFRTSGSTDTQYF. CDR3 sequence (DNA): TGTGCCAGCAGTGAACTGTTTAGGACTAGCGGTAGCACAGATACGCAGTATTTT. The V and J genes are TRBV25-1 and TRBJ2-3, with TRBD2 matching over 10 bases. CDR3 length: 18 residues. Germline-derived CDR1 and CDR2 are MGHDK and SYGVNS. J gave up 0 bases and V 2 bases, and 8 bases lay outside the gene matches. The whole variable domain, filled in from reference TRBV25-1 and TRBJ2-3, reads EADIYQTPRYLVIGTGKKITLECSQTMGHDKMYWYQQDPGMELHLIHYSYGVNSTEKGDLSSESTVSRIRTEHFPLTLESARPSHTSQYLCASSELFRTSGSTDTQYFGPGTRLTVL.

The J gene is TRBJ1-6, the V gene TRBV30; D gene unclear. Germline CDR1 is GTSNPN and CDR2 is SVGIG (reference sequence). The CDR3 has 14 amino acids. Written as DNA, the CDR3 is TGTGCACTACAAGAGACTCATCGAAATTCACCCCTCCACTTT. It yields the protein CALQETHRNSPLHF.

The rearrangement links TRBV27 to TRBJ2-3, with 10 bases identical to TRBD2. Germline CDR1 is MNHEY and CDR2 is SMNVEV (reference sequence). With V trimmed by 5 bases and J by 3 bases, 11 bases remained unmatched. The CDR3 length is 17 residues. The CDR3 nucleotides are TGTGCCAGCAGTCCAACCCTCTTAGCGGGAGGAACAGATACGCAGTATTTT. Residues: CASSPTLLAGGTDTQYF.

This chain uses TRBV4-1 with TRBJ1-2, with D unclear. The length of the CDR3 is 15 residues. Trimming removed 1 base from V and 2 bases from J, with 11 bases in between. The V gene's germline CDR1 is MGHRA and CDR2 YSYEKL. In DNA form, the CDR3 reads TGCGCCAGCAGCCAAGTAGGAGGTGGGAACTATGGCTACACCTTC. This codes for CASSQVGGGNYGYTF.

This clone was counted once. The chain employs TRBV5-6 and TRBJ1-3; tentatively, D is TRBD1 (5 bases). The germline V gene has CDR1 SGHDT and CDR2 YYEEEE. The germline V and J ends were trimmed by 4 bases and 2 bases, with 10 bases remaining between them. The CDR3 length is 14 residues. CDR3 coding DNA: TGTGCCAGCAGCCCCCAGGGAACTGGAAACACCATATATTTT. This encodes CASSPQGTGNTIYF.

The chain couples TRBV5-4 to TRBJ1-4; perhaps TRBD1 as D (5 bases). CDR3 length equals 16 residues. Trimming took off 0 bases at V and 12 bases at J, with 21 bases between the two ends. CDR1 and CDR2 (germline): SGHNT, YYREEE (reference sequence). The DNA for the CDR3 is TGTGCCAGCAGCTTGGACGGGCCGGGGAGGGGTGGGGAACTGTTTTTT. It encodes CASSLDGPGRGGELFF.

This chain uses TRBV7-2 with TRBJ2-5; no definite D call. The CDR3 is 14 residues long. The ends were cut back, 5 bases at V and 5 bases at J, with 15 bases in the middle. From germline, CDR1 is SGHTA and CDR2 FQGNSA. The CDR3: CASSPRSQRETQYF. For the CDR3, the DNA is TGTGCCAGCAGCCCCCGGTCCCAACGGGAGACCCAGTACTTC.

The table lists this clone with a few counts. This rearrangement joins TRBV5-5 to TRBJ1-4; D possibly corresponds to TRBD1 (6 bases). V was trimmed by 3 bases and J by 6 bases, leaving 18 bases between them. The CDR3 has 16 amino acids. Germline V gene lookup returns CDR1 SGHKS and CDR2 YYEKEE (reference sequence). In nucleotides, the CDR3 is TGTGCCAGCAGCTCGAAATTGGACAGCGTGGATGAAAAACTGTTTTTT. Its translation: CASSSKLDSVDEKLFF.